Listed below are T cell receptor beta chains from one sample, sequenced in a study of a mutant IDH1 vaccine in newly diagnosed glioma. Their antigen targets remain unknown. Clones were sequenced by immunoSEQ multiplex PCR, and TCRdb holds only the in-frame ones, with some missing. The table shows tens of thousands of clones, with less than 85% occurring only once. The input for sequencing was PBMCs, taken from a glioma patient whose treatment included an IDH1 peptide vaccine. The receptor source for this set is a woman between 45 and 60 years old with glioma. Both conserved end residues are part of each CDR3. The D gene is left open where the match is weak. Rows give clone size only sometimes, using once, few, many, or a class for an expanded clone.

>TRBJ1-1|NA|TRBV11-2|NA
TGTGCCAGCAGCCCAGCGATACAGGGAGCTGAAGCTTTCTTT
CASSPAIQGAEAFF
>TRBJ1-1|NA|TRBV19|NA
TGTGCCCCCCCCCGACGGAGGAGGGGATCCGAAGCTTTCTTT
CAPPRRRRGSEAFF
>TRBJ1-1|NA|TRBV9|NA
TGTGCCAGCAGCGTAGGGTCGGGTACTACTGAAGCTTTCTTT
CASSVGSGTTEAFF
>TRBJ2-5|TRBD2|TRBV5-1|NA
TGCGCCAGCACGAGGTCTAGCGGGGGAGAAGAGACCCAGTACTTC
CASTRSSGGEETQYF
>TRBJ2-1|NA|TRBV7-2|NA
TGTGCCAGCAGCTTAGATAAGCGGCCCTACAATGAGCAGTTCTTC
CASSLDKRPYNEQFF
>TRBJ2-3|NA|TRBV14|NA
TGTGCCAGCAGCCTCCGACAGGGAGGTACGCAGTATTTT
CASSLRQGGTQYF
>TRBJ1-1|NA|TRBV30|NA
TGTGCCTGGAGTGTACTGAACACTGAAGCTTTCTTT
CAWSVLNTEAFF
>TRBJ2-3|TRBD1|TRBV4-3|NA
TGCGCCAGCAGCCAAGTTAGGGGGCCCACAGGGGGCACAGATACGCAGTATTTT
CASSQVRGPTGGTDTQYF
>TRBJ1-4|NA|TRBV10-3|once
TGTGCCATCAGTGAGGACGGGACAACTAATGAAAAACTGTTTTTT
CAISEDGTTNEKLFF
>TRBJ1-1|TRBD1|TRBV6-5|NA
TGTGCCAGCAGTAGTCCGGGACAGAGTAACACTGAAGCTTTCTTT
CASSSPGQSNTEAFF
>TRBJ1-5|TRBD1|TRBV19|NA
TGTGCCAGTAGTGAGACAGGGGGCGCAGTTCAGCCCCAGCATTTT
CASSETGGAVQPQHF
>TRBJ1-6|TRBD1|TRBV4-1|NA
TGCGCCAGCAGCCACCTTGGACAGGGGAGCTCCTATAATTCACCCCTCCACTTT
CASSHLGQGSSYNSPLHF
>TRBJ1-1|NA|TRBV10-3|few
TGTGCCATTCGGGACGGACGCAGCACTGAAGCTTTCTTT
CAIRDGRSTEAFF
>TRBJ2-5|NA|TRBV20-1|NA
TGCAGTGCTCGGGGCGGGGAGACCCAGTACTTC
CSARGGETQYF
>TRBJ1-1|NA|TRBV18|NA
TGTGCCAGCTCACCGGACCGGGCGGACACTGAAGCTTTCTTT
CASSPDRADTEAFF
>TRBJ1-2|TRBD1|TRBV4-1|NA
TGCGCCAGCAGCCAAGCGGGGACAGGGTTCAATGGCTACACCTTC
CASSQAGTGFNGYTF
>TRBJ1-6|TRBD1|TRBV19|many
TGTGCCAGTAGTACGGAACAGGGGGCGGATTCACCCCTCCACTTT
CASSTEQGADSPLHF
>TRBJ2-2|NA|TRBV15|NA
TGTGCCACCAGCAGAGATTCCCTATACACCGGGGAGCTGTTTTTT
CATSRDSLYTGELFF
>TRBJ1-3|NA|TRBV19|once
TGTGCCAGTAAGGGGACCGTAGGAAACACCATATATTTT
CASKGTVGNTIYF
>TRBJ2-7|TRBD1|TRBV5-1|once
TGCGCCAGCAGTACAGGGGGCTGGTACGAGCAGTACTTC
CASSTGGWYEQYF
>TRBJ1-1|NA|TRBV6-5|few
TGTGCCAGCAGTTACCCGAACACTGAAGCTTTCTTT
CASSYPNTEAFF
>TRBJ1-1|NA|TRBV5-1|few
TGCGCCAGCAGGCAGAACACTGAAGCTTTCTTT
CASRQNTEAFF
>TRBJ2-5|TRBD1|TRBV7-7|NA
TGTGCTAGCAGCTCAAGGGGGCTCGGGGAGACCCAGTACTTC
CASSSRGLGETQYF
>TRBJ1-5|NA|TRBV6-1|NA
TGTGCCAGCAGTGAAGCGGACTCCCTACAGGGGCCCCAGCATTTT
CASSEADSLQGPQHF
>TRBJ2-7|NA|TRBV5-1|NA
TGCGCCAGCAGCTTGGAATCCTACGAGCAGTACTTC
CASSLESYEQYF
>TRBJ1-5|NA|TRBV2|medium-sized
TGTGCCAGCAGTTACGGAGAGTCTTACAAAGGACTGCCCCAGCATTTT
CASSYGESYKGLPQHF
>TRBJ1-1|NA|TRBV7-2|NA
TGTGCCAGCAGCTTAGCGCCAGGGGCAAACACTGAAGCTTTCTTT
CASSLAPGANTEAFF
>TRBJ1-4|NA|TRBV5-8|NA
TGTGCCAGCAGCCGCGGGACTGACCGCGGTGAAAAACTGTTTTTT
CASSRGTDRGEKLFF
>TRBJ1-4|NA|TRBV15|once
TGTGCCACCAGTAGGACAGTCCAGCTAATGAAAAGTGGACTGTTTTTT
CATSRTVQLMKSGLFF
>TRBJ1-1|NA|TRBV19|few
TGTGCCAGTAGTCCCGGGGGAAAGGCTACTGAAGCTTTCTTT
CASSPGGKATEAFF
>TRBJ1-5|NA|TRBV6-6|NA
TGTGCCAGCATGAGGGCTGATCAGCCCCAGCATTTT
CASMRADQPQHF
>TRBJ2-5|NA|TRBV29-1|NA
TGCAGCGTTGAAGATCGATACAGAAAAGAGACCCAGTACTTC
CSVEDRYRKETQYF
>TRBJ1-3|NA|TRBV4-1|NA
TGCGCCAGCAGCCAAGAAATTATTGTCGGAAACACCATATATTTT
CASSQEIIVGNTIYF
>TRBJ2-1|TRBD2|TRBV7-8|NA
TGTGCCAGCACCCCGGAGCGGGGCGAGCAGTTCTTC
CASTPERGEQFF
>TRBJ1-2|TRBD1|TRBV19|NA
TGTGCCAGCTCCAGGAGGGGGCTCGGCTATGGCTACACCTTC
CASSRRGLGYGYTF
>TRBJ2-3|NA|TRBV29-1|once
TGCAGCGTTGGGGGGGACAGCACAGATACGCAGTATTTT
CSVGGDSTDTQYF
>TRBJ1-1|NA|TRBV19|NA
TGTGCCAGTAGGGGGTTCTGGGCTTTCTTT
CASRGFWAFF
>TRBJ2-7|NA|TRBV6-1|NA
TGTGCCAGCAGTGAAGGAGGGCAGTCCTACGAGCAGTACTTC
CASSEGGQSYEQYF